A selection of T cell receptor beta chains follows, all from one sample in a study of cytomegalovirus exposure and HLA in healthy donors. The protocol was immunoSEQ multiplex PCR, while the TCRdb copy is restricted to in-frame clones and leaves out a portion. Found here are around 130,000 clones, 70% to 90% of them singletons; the top ten hold approximately 1.7%. Sequenced: PBMCs. The receptors originated from a boy aged 5-17 years in good health and CMV-seronegative. Both conserved end residues are part of each CDR3. Fields, in order: clone size, V gene, CDR3 length, J gene, D gene, CDR3 DNA, CDR3 protein. A D gene is named only where the DNA matches it firmly. Some rows mark clone size as missing; the rest say once, few, many or name a class of expanded clone.

.,TRBV5-4,18,TRBJ2-1,TRBD1,TGTGCCAGCAGCTGGCCGAAGAGTCGGGACAGGGTATACAATGAGCAGTTCTTC,CASSWPKSRDRVYNEQFF
.,TRBV30,13,TRBJ2-7,.,TGTGCCTGGAACCGACTAGGGGCCTACGAGCAGTACTTC,CAWNRLGAYEQYF
once,TRBV27,17,TRBJ1-1,TRBD1,TGTGCCAGCAGTGTTGACAGGGCTAGAGGAATGAACACTGAAGCTTTCTTT,CASSVDRARGMNTEAFF
.,TRBV11-2,15,TRBJ2-7,TRBD2,TGTGCCAGCAGCATTGGACTAGCGCCCTCCTACGAGCAGTACTTC,CASSIGLAPSYEQYF
.,TRBV4-2,22,TRBJ2-3,TRBD2,TGTGCCAGCAGCCAAGCCTTACCTTCGGGACTAGCGGGACACGTTGGGACAGATACGCAGTATTTT,CASSQALPSGLAGHVGTDTQYF
.,TRBV30,13,TRBJ1-1,.,TGTGCCTGGACCTCGGCAGCGTATACTGAAGCTTTCTTT,CAWTSAAYTEAFF
few,TRBV4-1,15,TRBJ1-4,.,TGCGCCAGCAGCCAATTGGGGCTGACTAATGAAAAACTGTTTTTT,CASSQLGLTNEKLFF
.,TRBV4-2,16,TRBJ1-6,TRBD1,TGTGCCAGCAGCCAGGGATCCGGACAGGGGGCTTCACCCCTCCACTTT,CASSQGSGQGASPLHF
once,TRBV19,12,TRBJ2-3,.,TGTGCCAGTAGTATAGCTAGGGATACGCAGTATTTT,CASSIARDTQYF
.,TRBV9,16,TRBJ2-7,TRBD2,TGTGCCAGCAGCGTAGGCCTAGCGGGAGTCGAGTACGAGCAGTACTTC,CASSVGLAGVEYEQYF
.,TRBV18,14,TRBJ1-1,TRBD1,TGTGCCAGCTCACCGGGACAGCCGCGCACTGAAGCTTTCTTT,CASSPGQPRTEAFF
.,TRBV27,17,TRBJ1-4,TRBD1,TGTGCCAGCAGTCCGCGGGACAGGGGTTCTACTAATGAAAAACTGTTTTTT,CASSPRDRGSTNEKLFF
.,TRBV11-1,12,TRBJ2-3,.,TGTGCCAGCAGACGCGCTGTTGATACGCAGTATTTT,CASRRAVDTQYF
.,TRBV11-3,16,TRBJ1-5,.,TGTGCCAGCAGCTTATGTCGCGGCCGGCTCGGCCAGCCCCAGCATTTT,CASSLCRGRLGQPQHF
.,TRBV2,17,TRBJ2-2,.,TGTGCCAGCAGTGATCGATGGAATAGCGGACCACCGGAGGAGCTGTTTTTT,CASSDRWNSGPPEELFF
.,TRBV27,15,TRBJ1-2,TRBD1,TGTGCCAGCAGTTTAGGGACAGGGGAAGAATATGGCTACACCTTC,CASSLGTGEEYGYTF
once,TRBV9,15,TRBJ2-7,.,TGTGCCAGCAGCGAGCACAGGGAGAGCTCCTACGAGCAGTACTTC,CASSEHRESSYEQYF
.,TRBV4-1,15,TRBJ2-1,TRBD2,TGCGCCAGCAGCCCACTAGCGGAGGTCCCCAATGAGCAGTTCTTC,CASSPLAEVPNEQFF
.,TRBV9,14,TRBJ2-3,TRBD1,TGTGCCAGCAGCCCCAGACAGGGCTCAGATACGCAGTATTTT,CASSPRQGSDTQYF
.,TRBV4-3,16,TRBJ2-1,TRBD2,TGCGCCAGCAGCCAAGACGTTGCGGGGGGGGACAATGAGCAGTTCTTC,CASSQDVAGGDNEQFF
once,TRBV5-5,15,TRBJ1-4,.,TGTGCCAGCAGCTTATCTACAGGAGTGAATGAAAAACTGTTTTTT,CASSLSTGVNEKLFF
.,TRBV19,14,TRBJ1-2,TRBD1,TGTGCCAGTAGTGGGGACAGTCCTTATTTCGGCTACACCTTC,CASSGDSPYFGYTF
.,TRBV12-5,16,TRBJ2-2,.,TGTGCTAGTGGTTTGGTACTAGGACCGAACACCGGGGAGCTGTTTTTT,CASGLVLGPNTGELFF
.,TRBV5-4,15,TRBJ2-1,TRBD2,TGTGCCAGCAGCTTGTTTGCGGGGGGCTACAATGAGCAGTTCTTC,CASSLFAGGYNEQFF
.,TRBV13,13,TRBJ2-7,.,TGTGCCAGCAGCTCCCACTCAACCTACGAGCAGTACTTC,CASSSHSTYEQYF
.,TRBV19,16,TRBJ1-5,.,TGTGCCACCCAATGGGGCCAGGGGATAGCCAATCAGCCCCAGCATTTT,CATQWGQGIANQPQHF
.,TRBV7-2,18,TRBJ2-7,TRBD1,TGTGCCAGCAGCTTAGCGACTGGACAGGGGAGAATCCCCTACGAGCAGTACTTC,CASSLATGQGRIPYEQYF
once,TRBV7-9,17,TRBJ2-2,.,TGTGCCAGCAGTCAAAGCCCAACAGGGCCGAACACCGGGGAGCTGTTTTTT,CASSQSPTGPNTGELFF
.,TRBV19,15,TRBJ2-7,.,TGTGCCAGTAGCGACGGGGGACAGCCCTCCTACGAGCAGTACTTC,CASSDGGQPSYEQYF
.,TRBV6-5,15,TRBJ1-2,.,TGTGCCAGCAGTTACGGTGACGGGGAGGACTATGGCTACACCTTC,CASSYGDGEDYGYTF
.,TRBV19,14,TRBJ1-3,.,TGTGCCAGTAGTATTACATCCAAGGGAAACACCATATATTTT,CASSITSKGNTIYF
.,TRBV1,18,TRBJ2-7,.,TGCACCAGCAGCCAAGACCCCCAATCTAGCGGGAGTGAGGAGGCGCAGTACTTC,CTSSQDPQSSGSEEAQYF
.,TRBV4-2,17,TRBJ1-6,TRBD1,TGTGCCAGCAGCCCTTGGGACAGGGGCGGTGTTAATTCACCCCTCCACTTT,CASSPWDRGGVNSPLHF
.,TRBV7-9,17,TRBJ1-5,TRBD1,TGTGCCAGCAGCCCCAGGAGGACAGGGGGCGGCAATCAGCCCCAGCATTTT,CASSPRRTGGGNQPQHF
.,TRBV5-1,15,TRBJ1-1,TRBD1,TGCGCCAGCAGCTTACCGGGACAGGGGGCGTCGGAAGCTTTCTTT,CASSLPGQGASEAFF
once,TRBV5-1,17,TRBJ2-5,TRBD2,TGCGCCAGCAGCTTGGATACTAGCGGGAGGTATGGAGAGACCCAGTACTTC,CASSLDTSGRYGETQYF
.,TRBV7-6,16,TRBJ2-5,.,TGTGCCAGCAGCTTAGAGGGGCCGGGCTACCAAGAGACCCAGTACTTC,CASSLEGPGYQETQYF
.,TRBV5-1,15,TRBJ1-2,.,TGCGCCAGCAGCCCGGAAGGGCCAGGGGTCTATGGCTACCCCTTC,CASSPEGPGVYGYPF
.,TRBV4-1,17,TRBJ2-5,TRBD2,TGCGCCAGCAGCCAAGTTCGAGCGGGAGTAGGGCAAGAGACCCAGTACTTC,CASSQVRAGVGQETQYF
.,TRBV30,14,TRBJ1-2,TRBD1,TGTGCCTGGAGTGCCCTCCGACAGGGACCTGGCTACACCTTC,CAWSALRQGPGYTF
once,TRBV2,14,TRBJ2-7,TRBD2,TGTGCCAGCAGAGCCGGGACTAGCGGATACGAGCAGTACTTC,CASRAGTSGYEQYF
.,TRBV7-9,14,TRBJ1-4,.,TGTGCCAGCAGCTTACGGGCAACTAATGAAAAACTGTTTTTT,CASSLRATNEKLFF
.,TRBV27,15,TRBJ2-1,.,TGTGCCAGCAGTCCCGACGGGCGGGAATACAATGAGCAGTTCTTC,CASSPDGREYNEQFF
.,TRBV18,14,TRBJ1-2,.,TGTGCCAGCTCACGGAGGACAGAGGACTATGGCTACACCTTC,CASSRRTEDYGYTF
.,TRBV9,17,TRBJ2-3,TRBD2,TGTGCCAGCAGCATTGGGACTAGCGGCCTGGGCACAGATACGCAGTATTTT,CASSIGTSGLGTDTQYF
.,TRBV7-8,16,TRBJ2-3,TRBD1,TGTGCCAGCAGCTTAGTAGGACAGGGAGTCGCAGATACGCAGTATTTT,CASSLVGQGVADTQYF
.,TRBV15,14,TRBJ2-5,TRBD1,TGTGCCACCAGCAGAGGGGACAGGAGGGAGACCCAGTACTTC,CATSRGDRRETQYF
.,TRBV6-5,14,TRBJ2-5,.,TGTGCCAGCAGCCGTCTGCCTAGTCGGGAGACCCAGTACTTC,CASSRLPSRETQYF
.,TRBV9,17,TRBJ1-1,TRBD1,TGTGCCAGCAGCGTCACAGGGGCGACTCTGATGAACACTGAAGCTTTCTTT,CASSVTGATLMNTEAFF
.,TRBV6-6,14,TRBJ1-1,TRBD1,TGTGCCAGCAGCCCGGGACAGGAGAACACTGAAGCTTTCTTT,CASSPGQENTEAFF
.,TRBV5-1,16,TRBJ2-1,.,TGCGCCAGCAGCTTGGTCGCAGGGGAATCCTACAATGAGCAGTTCTTC,CASSLVAGESYNEQFF
once,TRBV27,14,TRBJ1-1,TRBD1,TGTGCCAGCAGGAACAGGGGGCTGAACACTGAAGCTTTCTTT,CASRNRGLNTEAFF
.,TRBV4-2,15,TRBJ2-7,.,TGTGCCAGCAGCCAAGAGCCGGGACTGATCTACGAGCAGTACTTC,CASSQEPGLIYEQYF